The T cell receptor (beta chain) under discussion was sequenced for a study of blood T cell repertoires in COVID-19 (dated by TCRdb to 2018 to 2020). For the wider study: Samples covering the acute and convalescent phases of COVID-19 were provided by collaborators in the United States, Italy and Spain. A freely available public database, intended as a resource for researchers studying the immune response to SARS-CoV-2, is where the repertoires were released. Deeply sampled blood TCRbeta repertoires from subjects exposed to, actively infected with, or recovered from COVID-19 were included in the dataset. The prospective study material was composed of cDNA or gDNA derived from T cells, B-cell-depleted T cells, or PBMCs. The samples were drawn from the first 160 participants of the ongoing ImmuneRACE study and from 950 to 1,500 subjects provided by 6 global collaborators. The sample metadata nearly always contained a de-identified subject ID, COVID-19 status, age in years and sex. HLA class I and class II types, where available, came from metadata supplied by the sample provider rather than from assay-based typing. What the work shows at the level of the full study, not this receptor alone: The amount of clinical and demographic metadata varied by source and participant and was provided uncurated.

Participants in the prospective study were aged 18 to 89 years, lived in about two dozen United States geographic areas, and enrolled through a virtual design. Cohort assignment in the prospective study relied on participant-reported clinical history from a screening survey and a study questionnaire. A participant counted as exposed if, within 2 weeks of entering the study, that participant had been in contact with someone who had a PCR-confirmed or clinician-diagnosed COVID-19 case. In the prospective study, whole blood, serum and a nasopharyngeal or oropharyngeal swab were collected from each participant by mobile phlebotomists. Over a roughly two-month period, participants in the prospective study had the option of providing additional blood draws and questionnaires. Prospective study blood samples were shipped either frozen or at room temperature before DNA extraction. Details on this clone: Its antigen is unknown. No clone much larger than this one lies a single base away; base qualities are absent.

TCRbeta CDR3 regions were amplified from genomic DNA by means of the immunoSEQ Assay, a bias-controlled multiplex PCR. Per the original workflow: The number of nucleated cells in each sample was estimated by amplification of reference gene primers within the assay. To quantify the absolute abundance of each unique TCRbeta CDR3 rearrangement, sequence reads were collapsed and filtered. For each sample, productive Simpson clonality was calculated by taking the square root of Simpson's diversity index across productive rearrangements. This is the immuneACCESS table as TCRdb keeps it, with only in-frame sequences that have V and J called. A part of the clones is gone; compared with another copy, unresolved V genes explain less than half, and the rest is unexplained. Clone size and the V and J calls come from that table; the DNA yielded D and trimming. The sample data list approximately 140,000 clones, and roughly 84% of these were observed just once. Roughly 5.7% of the sample lies in the top ten.

Trimming costs V 2 bases and J 1 base, and their ends lie 15 bases apart. Counted from cysteine to phenylalanine, this CDR3 has 16 amino acids. Only the CDR3 part of the read is kept: 48 bases, read in frame from the first base. The chain employs TRBV5-3 and TRBJ1-1; the D gene is possibly TRBD1, with 5 bases matching. TRBV5-3 is treated as an ORF (open reading frame) with a function not yet certain. The source is a woman aged 45-60 years who had been exposed to COVID-19. Sequencing was done on a sample of PBMCs or T cells enriched from blood (not recorded which). The DNA reads TGTGCCAGAAGCTTATACTACAGGCGGGGGAACACTGAAGCTTTCTTT. This codes for CARSLYYRRGNTEAFF.